One sample yielded the 8 T cell receptor beta chains listed below, sequenced in a study of blood T cell repertoires in COVID-19. Only in-frame clones appear in the TCRdb table, and some are missing; sequencing was by immunoSEQ multiplex PCR. The data contain 100,000 to 150,000 clones, around 88% of them singletons. Sequences were obtained from peripheral blood. Receptors originate from a man aged 45-65 years with active or convalescent COVID-19.

The chain carries TRBV10-1 and TRBJ2-7, with 9 positions matching TRBD1. Germline V gene sequence: CDR1 WNHNN, CDR2 SYGVQD (reference sequence). The CDR3 length is 14 residues. V lost 4 bases and J lost 9; bases outside the gene matches: 10. The CDR3 here is CASSAGQGGSGQYF. In DNA form, the CDR3 reads TGCGCCAGCAGTGCGGGACAGGGTGGATCTGGGCAGTACTTC.

The V gene is TRBV27, the J gene TRBJ2-5; D possibly corresponds to TRBD1 (6 bases). In germline, CDR1 is MNHEY, CDR2 SMNVEV (reference sequence). The CDR3 extends over 15 amino acids. Trimming removed 3 bases at V and 2 bases at J, with 13 bases between. The CDR3: CASSFSPGAQETQYF. In DNA, the CDR3 is TGTGCCAGCAGTTTTTCCCCAGGGGCTCAAGAGACCCAGTACTTC.

The V and J genes are TRBV20-1 and TRBJ2-1; 7 nucleotides match TRBD2. The CDR3 is 13 residues long. CDR1 and CDR2 (germline): DFQATT, SNEGSKA (reference sequence). V lost 3 bases to trimming and J lost 2 bases; unmatched junction nucleotides: 1. In DNA form, the CDR3 reads TGCAGTGCTAGTACTAGCGCCTACAATGAGCAGTTCTTC. It encodes CSASTSAYNEQFF.

The chain has TRBV30 and TRBJ1-2; perhaps TRBD1 as D (5 bases). The germline CDR1 and CDR2 sequences are GTSNPN and SVGIG (reference sequence). Trimming took 5 bases from V and 5 from J, leaving 15 bases between them. The CDR3 consists of 13 residues. The DNA for the CDR3 is TGTGCCTGGGACCTCTTAGGGGCGTATGGCTACACCTTC. It yields the protein CAWDLLGAYGYTF. The whole variable domain, filled in from reference TRBV30 and TRBJ1-2, reads SQTIHQWPATLVQPVGSPLSLECTVEGTSNPNLYWYRQAAGRGLQLLFYSVGIGQISSEVPQNLSASRPQDRQFILSSKKLLLSDSGFYLCAWDLLGAYGYTFGSGTRLTVV.

This sequence joins TRBV11-2 and TRBJ2-1, with D possibly being TRBD2 (7 bases). The CDR3 spans 15 residues. CDR1 and CDR2 from the germline V gene are SGHAT and FQNNGV. The germline V and J ends were trimmed by 0 bases and 8 bases, with 14 bases remaining between them. The CDR3 DNA reads as TGTGCCAGCAGCTTAGAGGGCGGGGGCTTCCATGAGCAGTTCTTC. Translation gives CASSLEGGGFHEQFF.

V is TRBV19 and J is TRBJ2-3; TRBD1 aligns across 9 bases. The length of the CDR3 is 16 residues. Looked up from germline, CDR1 is LNHDA and CDR2 is SQIVND (reference sequence). V lost 4 bases to trimming and J lost 0 bases; unmatched junction nucleotides: 5. This chain's CDR3 is CASSRQQGASTDTQYF. The CDR3 DNA is TGTGCCAGTAGTAGACAACAGGGGGCAAGCACAGATACGCAGTATTTT.

The chain recombines TRBV11-2 with TRBJ2-5; D is possibly TRBD1 (6 bases). The CDR3 is 16 amino acids. Per the germline V gene, CDR1 is SGHAT and CDR2 is FQNNGV. V was cut by 5 bases and J by 2 bases, with 18 bases left in between. Written as DNA, the CDR3 is TGTGCCAGCAGCCGAAAGATGGGGGCGAGACAAGAGACCCAGTACTTC. Amino acid sequence: CASSRKMGARQETQYF.

The chain employs TRBV27 and TRBJ1-2; no reliable D call. Trimming took off 2 bases at V and 4 bases at J, with 8 bases between the two ends. The CDR3 has 13 residues. The germline V gene encodes CDR1 MNHEY and CDR2 SMNVEV (reference sequence). The DNA of the CDR3 is TGTGCCAGCAGTTTAGTCCCAGGCTATGGCTACACCTTC. Protein sequence: CASSLVPGYGYTF.